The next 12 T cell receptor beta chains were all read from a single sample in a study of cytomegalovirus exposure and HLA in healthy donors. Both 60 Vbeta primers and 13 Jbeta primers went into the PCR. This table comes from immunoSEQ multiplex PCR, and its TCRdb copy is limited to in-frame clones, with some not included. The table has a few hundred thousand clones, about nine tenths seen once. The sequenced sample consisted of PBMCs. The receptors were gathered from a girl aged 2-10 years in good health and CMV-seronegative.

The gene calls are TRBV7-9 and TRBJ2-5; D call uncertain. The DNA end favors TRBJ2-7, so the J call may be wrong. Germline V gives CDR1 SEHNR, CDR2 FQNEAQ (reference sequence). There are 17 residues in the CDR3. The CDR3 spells CASSSSVDPAPPYEQYF. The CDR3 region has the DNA TGTGCCAGCAGCAGCTCGGTTGATCCTGCGCCCCCCTACGAGCAGTACTTC.

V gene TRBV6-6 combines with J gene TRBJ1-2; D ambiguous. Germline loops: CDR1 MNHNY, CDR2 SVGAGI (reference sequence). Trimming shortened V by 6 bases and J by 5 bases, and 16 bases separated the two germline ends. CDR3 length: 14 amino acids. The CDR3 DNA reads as TGTGCCAGCAGCCCCGGGTACTCTTCATATGGCTACACCTTC. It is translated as CASSPGYSSYGYTF.

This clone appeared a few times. CDR3: CASRGTDRTAFF. The CDR3 region has the DNA TGTGCCAGCAGGGGGACAGACAGGACGGCTTTCTTT. This sequence joins TRBV6-6 and TRBJ1-1; 7 bases agree with TRBD1. Germline CDR1 is MNHNY and CDR2 is SVGAGI (reference sequence). The CDR3 extends over 12 amino acids. Unmatched junction bases numbered 9, after V lost 6 bases and J lost 11 bases.

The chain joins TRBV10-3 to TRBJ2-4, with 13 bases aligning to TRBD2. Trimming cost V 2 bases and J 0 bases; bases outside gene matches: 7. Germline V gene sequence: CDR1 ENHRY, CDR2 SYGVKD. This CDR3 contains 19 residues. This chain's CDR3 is CAISEAMTSGRLAKNIQYF. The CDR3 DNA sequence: TGTGCCATCAGTGAGGCTATGACTAGCGGGAGGTTAGCCAAAAACATTCAGTACTTC.

The CDR3 coding sequence is TGTGCCATCGGAGAGGACAGGGCGGTCTCCTATAATTCACCCCTCCACTTT. It yields the protein CAIGEDRAVSYNSPLHF. The chain carries TRBV10-3 and TRBJ1-6; 8 bases are shared with TRBD1. Looked up from germline, CDR1 is ENHRY and CDR2 is SYGVKD. V shed 8 bases and J 0 bases; nucleotides not matched to a gene: 9. This CDR3 has 17 residues.

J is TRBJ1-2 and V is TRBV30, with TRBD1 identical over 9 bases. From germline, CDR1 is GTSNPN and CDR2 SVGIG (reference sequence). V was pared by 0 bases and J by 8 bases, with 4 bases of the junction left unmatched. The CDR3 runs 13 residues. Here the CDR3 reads CAWSVQGAGGYTF. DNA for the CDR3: TGTGCCTGGAGTGTACAGGGGGCGGGCGGCTACACCTTC.

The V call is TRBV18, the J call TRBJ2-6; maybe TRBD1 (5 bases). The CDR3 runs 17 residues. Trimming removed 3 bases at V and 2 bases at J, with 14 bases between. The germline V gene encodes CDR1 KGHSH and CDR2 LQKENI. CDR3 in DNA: TGTGCCAGCTCACCTCTGACAGCTACCCCTGGGGCCAACGTCCTGACTTTC. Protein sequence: CASSPLTATPGANVLTF.

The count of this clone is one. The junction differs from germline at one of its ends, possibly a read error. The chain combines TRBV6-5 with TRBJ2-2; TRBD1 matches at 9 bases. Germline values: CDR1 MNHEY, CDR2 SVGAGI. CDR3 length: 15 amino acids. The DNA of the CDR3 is TGTGCCAGCAGCTTATACAGGGGGCTCACCGGGAAGCTGTTTTTT. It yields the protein CASSLYRGLTGKLFF.

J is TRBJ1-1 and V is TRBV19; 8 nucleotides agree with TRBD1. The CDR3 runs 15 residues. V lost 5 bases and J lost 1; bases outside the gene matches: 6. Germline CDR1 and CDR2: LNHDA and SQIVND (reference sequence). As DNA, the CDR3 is TGTGCCAGTAGTTTCACCGGGACAGGGAACACTGAAGCTTTCTTT. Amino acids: CASSFTGTGNTEAFF.

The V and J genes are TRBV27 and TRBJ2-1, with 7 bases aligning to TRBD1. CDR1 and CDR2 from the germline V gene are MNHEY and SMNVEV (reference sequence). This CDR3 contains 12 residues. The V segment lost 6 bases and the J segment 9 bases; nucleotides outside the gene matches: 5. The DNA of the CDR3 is TGTGCCAGCAGCCTAGACAGGGTTGAGCAGTTCTTC. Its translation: CASSLDRVEQFF.

CDR3 in DNA: TGTGCCAGCAGCTTAGGCACGGGGCAGCCCCAGCATTTT. Amino acid sequence: CASSLGTGQPQHF. The chain links TRBV7-6 to TRBJ1-5; D is ambiguous. Germline CDR1 is SGHVS and CDR2 is FNYEAQ. The CDR3 totals 13 residues. The V end lost 1 base, the J end lost 7 bases, and 8 bases lay between the germline ends.

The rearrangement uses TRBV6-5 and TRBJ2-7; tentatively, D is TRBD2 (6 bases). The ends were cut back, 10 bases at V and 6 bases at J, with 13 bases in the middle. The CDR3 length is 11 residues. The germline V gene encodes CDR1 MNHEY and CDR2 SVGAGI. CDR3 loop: CATLVGGEQYF. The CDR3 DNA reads TGTGCCACCCTTGTGGGAGGCGAGCAGTACTTC.